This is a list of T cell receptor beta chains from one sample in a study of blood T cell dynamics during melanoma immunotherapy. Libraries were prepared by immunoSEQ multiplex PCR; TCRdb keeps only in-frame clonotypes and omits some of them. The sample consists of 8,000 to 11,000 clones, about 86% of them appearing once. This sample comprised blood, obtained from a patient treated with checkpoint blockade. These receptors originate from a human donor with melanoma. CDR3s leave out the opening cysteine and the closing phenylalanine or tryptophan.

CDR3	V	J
ASSKGTGTIYEQY	TRBV21-1	TRBJ2-7
ASSVDKNYGYT	TRBV2	TRBJ1-2
ASRASGDYNEQF	TRBV5-1	TRBJ2-1
ASSGTASSYEQY	TRBV2	TRBJ2-7
ASSEFLETQY	TRBV2	TRBJ2-5
ASSDRGRGEKLF	TRBV28	TRBJ1-4
ASRLQGASTGELF	TRBV28	TRBJ2-2
ASSQGHRERGYT	TRBV4-3	TRBJ1-2
ASSVERVPDTQY	TRBV9	TRBJ2-3
ASSLVQGRGLYSNQPQH	TRBV7-9	TRBJ1-5
ASSDGFSGNTIY	TRBV11-2	TRBJ1-3
AINSGGNTGELF	TRBV10-3	TRBJ2-2
ASSDPGSPSGRVYEQY	TRBV2	TRBJ2-7
SVEGTESSYNEQF	TRBV29-1	TRBJ2-1
ASSLDSGGLPYEQY	TRBV7-2	TRBJ2-7
ASSLDRGARGNQPQH	TRBV7-8	TRBJ1-5
ASSPGVTVMGYT	TRBV7-3	TRBJ1-2
ASSSVRDEQF	TRBV6-5	TRBJ2-1
ASSLGGRGTKTQY	TRBV5-4	TRBJ2-5
ASGTGPQNTEAF	TRBV7-8	TRBJ1-1
ASSPNGGSTGELF	TRBV5-1	TRBJ2-2